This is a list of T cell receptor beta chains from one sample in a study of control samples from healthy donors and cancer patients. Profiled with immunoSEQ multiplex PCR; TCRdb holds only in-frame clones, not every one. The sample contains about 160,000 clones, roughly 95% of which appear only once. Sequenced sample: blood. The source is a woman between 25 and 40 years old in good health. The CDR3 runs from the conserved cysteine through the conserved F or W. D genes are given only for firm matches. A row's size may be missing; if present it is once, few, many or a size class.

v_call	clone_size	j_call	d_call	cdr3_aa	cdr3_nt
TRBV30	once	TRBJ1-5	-	CAWAAPDILPQHF	TGTGCCTGGGCCGCCCCGGACATTCTGCCCCAGCATTTT
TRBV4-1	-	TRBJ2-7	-	CASSPIGRTREQYF	TGCGCCAGCAGCCCGATTGGGCGAACTCGCGAGCAGTACTTC
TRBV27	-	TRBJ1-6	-	CASSFRGIPLHF	TGTGCCAGCAGTTTCAGGGGTATCCCCCTCCACTTT
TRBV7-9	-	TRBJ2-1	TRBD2	CASSHLAGGPNEQFF	TGTGCCAGCAGTCACCTAGCGGGGGGGCCCAATGAGCAGTTCTTC
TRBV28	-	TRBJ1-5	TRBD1	CASSLRGGRQPQHF	TGTGCCAGCAGTTTACGAGGGGGCCGTCAGCCCCAGCATTTT
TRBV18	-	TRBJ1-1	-	CASSDLTRGRDTEAFF	TGTGCCAGCTCAGACCTAACGAGAGGACGAGATACTGAAGCTTTCTTT
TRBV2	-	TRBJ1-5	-	CASSETGFQPQHF	TGTGCCAGCAGCGAGACAGGTTTTCAGCCCCAGCATTTT
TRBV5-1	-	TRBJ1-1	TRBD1	CASSVTGGVTEAFF	TGCGCCAGCAGCGTGACAGGGGGCGTTACTGAAGCTTTCTTT
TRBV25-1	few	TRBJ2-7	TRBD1	CASSGIATDRFTYEQYF	TGTGCCAGCAGTGGGATCGCCACGGACAGGTTTACCTACGAGCAGTACTTC
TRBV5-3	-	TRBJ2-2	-	CARSPTRGETGELFF	TGTGCCAGAAGCCCGACGAGGGGTGAGACCGGGGAGCTGTTTTTT
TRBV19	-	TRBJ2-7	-	CASRGGYEQYF	TGTGCCAGTAGGGGCGGATACGAGCAGTACTTC
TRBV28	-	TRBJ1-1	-	CASSFFLLMNTEAFF	TGTGCCAGCAGTTTTTTCTTGCTAATGAACACTGAAGCTTTCTTT
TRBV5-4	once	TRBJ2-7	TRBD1	CASSPGGYEQYF	TGTGCCAGCAGTCCAGGGGGTTACGAGCAGTACTTC
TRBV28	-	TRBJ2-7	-	CASSLRGRRGYEQYF	TGTGCCAGCAGTTTACGTGGGAGGAGAGGCTACGAGCAGTACTTC
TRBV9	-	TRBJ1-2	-	CASSSRVDYGYTF	TGTGCCAGCAGCTCCCGGGTGGACTATGGCTACACCTTC
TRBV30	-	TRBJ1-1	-	CAWSTLQVHWTEAFF	TGTGCCTGGAGTACACTCCAGGTCCACTGGACTGAAGCTTTCTTT
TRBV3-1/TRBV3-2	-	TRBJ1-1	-	CASSQDRGVNTEAFF	TGTGCCAGCAGCCAAGATAGAGGAGTGAACACTGAAGCTTTCTTT
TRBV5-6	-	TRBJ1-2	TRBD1	CASSLGGGSYTF	TGTGCCAGCAGCTTAGGGGGCGGGAGCTACACCTTC
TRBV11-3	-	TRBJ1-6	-	CASSAGQKNSPLHF	TGTGCCAGCAGCGCCGGACAGAAGAATTCACCCCTCCACTTT
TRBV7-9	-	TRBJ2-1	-	CASSSTADNEQFF	TGTGCCAGCAGCTCGACTGCGGACAATGAGCAGTTCTTC
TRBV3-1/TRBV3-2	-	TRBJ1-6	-	CASSRGGPDSPLHF	TGTGCCAGCAGCCGAGGGGGTCCGGATTCACCCCTCCACTTT
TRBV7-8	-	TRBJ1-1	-	CASSASLAGMTEAFF	TGTGCCAGCAGCGCATCCCTCGCGGGAATGACTGAAGCTTTCTTT
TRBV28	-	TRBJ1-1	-	CASSAPWAVNTEAFF	TGTGCCAGCAGTGCCCCGTGGGCGGTGAACACTGAAGCTTTCTTT
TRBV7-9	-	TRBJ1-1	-	CASSGGLNTEAFF	TGTGCCAGCAGCGGGGGCCTGAACACTGAAGCTTTCTTT
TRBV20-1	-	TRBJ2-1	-	CSASVWGNEQFF	TGCAGTGCTAGTGTCTGGGGGAATGAGCAGTTCTTC
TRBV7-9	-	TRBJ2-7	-	CASSLDRVSYEQYF	TGTGCCAGCAGCTTAGATAGGGTTTCCTACGAGCAGTACTTC
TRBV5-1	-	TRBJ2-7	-	CASSFDGMSVYEQYF	TGCGCCAGCAGCTTTGACGGAATGTCTGTCTACGAGCAGTACTTC
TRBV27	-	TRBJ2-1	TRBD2	CASTGLAGLTYNEQFF	TGTGCCAGCACGGGACTAGCGGGTCTCACCTACAATGAGCAGTTCTTC
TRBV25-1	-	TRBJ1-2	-	CASSEGPNGYTF	TGTGCCAGCAGTGAAGGGCCAAATGGCTACACCTTC
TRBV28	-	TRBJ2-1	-	CASTIRSTKEQFF	TGTGCCAGCACTATCAGGTCCACTAAGGAGCAGTTCTTC
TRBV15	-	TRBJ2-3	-	CATSEARAATSTDTQYF	TGTGCCACCAGCGAAGCCCGAGCGGCAACCAGCACAGATACGCAGTATTTT
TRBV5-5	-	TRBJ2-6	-	CASSFDLALGTNVLTF	TGTGCCAGCAGCTTTGACCTGGCTCTGGGGACCAACGTCCTGACTTTC
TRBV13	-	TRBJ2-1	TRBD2	CASSSLAGGNEQFF	TGTGCCAGCAGCTCTCTTGCGGGAGGAAATGAGCAGTTCTTC
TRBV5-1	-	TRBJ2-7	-	CASSPAPLDNAYEQYF	TGCGCCAGCAGCCCCGCGCCCCTCGACAATGCCTACGAGCAGTACTTC
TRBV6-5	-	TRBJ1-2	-	CASSPPGVDYGYTF	TGTGCCAGCAGTCCCCCTGGGGTGGACTATGGCTACACCTTC
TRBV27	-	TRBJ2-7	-	CASSLDYPSESYEQYF	TGTGCCAGCAGTTTAGATTACCCTAGCGAATCCTACGAGCAGTACTTC
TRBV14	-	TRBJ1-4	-	CASSPGIRLNEKLFF	TGTGCCAGCAGCCCTGGAATTAGGCTGAATGAAAAACTGTTTTTT
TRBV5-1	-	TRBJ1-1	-	CASSLTAGPNTEAFF	TGCGCCAGCAGCTTGACTGCAGGCCCGAACACTGAAGCTTTCTTT
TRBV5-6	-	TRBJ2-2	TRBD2	CASTRRVSGITGELFF	TGTGCCAGCACCCGAAGGGTTAGCGGGATCACCGGGGAGCTGTTTTTT
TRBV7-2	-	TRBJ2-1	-	CASSAFGTHNEQFF	TGTGCCAGCAGCGCCTTCGGGACTCACAATGAGCAGTTCTTC
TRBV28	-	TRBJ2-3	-	CASRGSGRTDTQYF	TGTGCCAGCAGGGGTAGCGGTAGAACAGATACGCAGTATTTT
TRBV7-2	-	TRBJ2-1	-	CASSLEKAQPAQFF	TGTGCCAGCAGCTTAGAGAAAGCTCAACCAGCCCAGTTCTTC
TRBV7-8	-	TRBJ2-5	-	CASSRNRVGETQYF	TGTGCCAGCAGCCGAAACAGGGTAGGAGAGACCCAGTACTTC
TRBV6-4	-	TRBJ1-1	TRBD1	CASSIGGEDTEAFF	TGTGCCAGCAGTATAGGGGGCGAGGACACTGAAGCTTTCTTT
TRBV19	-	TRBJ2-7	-	CASSGPGLVTYEQYF	TGTGCCAGTAGTGGACCGGGGCTCGTTACCTACGAGCAGTACTTC
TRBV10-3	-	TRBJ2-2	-	CAISELNTGELFF	TGTGCCATCAGTGAACTAAACACCGGGGAGCTGTTTTTT
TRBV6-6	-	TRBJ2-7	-	CASSPEARGNYEQYF	TGTGCCAGCAGCCCCGAGGCTAGGGGAAACTACGAGCAGTACTTC
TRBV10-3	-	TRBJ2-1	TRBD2	CAISDGLAGNNEQFF	TGTGCCATCAGTGATGGACTAGCGGGTAACAATGAGCAGTTCTTC
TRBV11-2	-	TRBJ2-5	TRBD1	CASSYTGGAETQYF	TGTGCCAGCAGCTATACAGGGGGCGCGGAGACCCAGTACTTC
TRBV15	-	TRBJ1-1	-	CATSRDPEGRGTEAFF	TGTGCCACCAGCAGAGATCCTGAGGGGCGCGGTACTGAAGCTTTCTTT
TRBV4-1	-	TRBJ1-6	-	CASYEGVRHSPLHF	TGCGCCAGCTATGAGGGGGTCAGGCATTCACCCCTCCACTTT
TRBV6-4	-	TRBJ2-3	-	CASLCRGGTDTQYF	TGTGCCAGCCTTTGCAGGGGGGGGACAGATACGCAGTATTTT
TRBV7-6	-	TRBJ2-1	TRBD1	CASSLSDRGSSRYNEQFF	TGTGCCAGCAGCTTATCAGACAGGGGTTCGTCTAGGTACAATGAGCAGTTCTTC